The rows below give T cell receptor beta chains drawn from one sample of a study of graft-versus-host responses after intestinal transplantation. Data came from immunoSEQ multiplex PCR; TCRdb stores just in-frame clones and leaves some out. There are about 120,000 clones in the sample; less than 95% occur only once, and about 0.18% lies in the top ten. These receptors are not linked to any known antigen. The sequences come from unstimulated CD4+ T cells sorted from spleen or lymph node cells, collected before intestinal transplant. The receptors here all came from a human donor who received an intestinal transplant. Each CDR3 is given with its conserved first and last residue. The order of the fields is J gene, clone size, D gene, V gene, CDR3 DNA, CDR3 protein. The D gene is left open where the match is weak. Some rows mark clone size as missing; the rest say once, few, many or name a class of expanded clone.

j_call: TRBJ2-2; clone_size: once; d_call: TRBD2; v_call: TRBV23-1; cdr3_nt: TGCGCCAGCAGTCAATCGGGAGGGGCGAAGAACACCGGGGAGCTGTTTTTT; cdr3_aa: CASSQSGGAKNTGELFF
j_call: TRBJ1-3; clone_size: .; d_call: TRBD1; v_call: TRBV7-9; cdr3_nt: TGTGCCAGCGGATCTATCCCGACAGGGGCGTCTGGAAACACCATATATTTT; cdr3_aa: CASGSIPTGASGNTIYF
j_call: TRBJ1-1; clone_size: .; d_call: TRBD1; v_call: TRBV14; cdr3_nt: TGTGCCAGCACACGGGACAGGGGGTTTGGTGAAGCTTTCTTT; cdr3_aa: CASTRDRGFGEAFF
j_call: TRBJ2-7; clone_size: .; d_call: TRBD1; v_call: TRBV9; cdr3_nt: TGTGCCAGCAGTGCGTGGGGGACAGGGGGCTACGAGCAGTACTTC; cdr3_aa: CASSAWGTGGYEQYF
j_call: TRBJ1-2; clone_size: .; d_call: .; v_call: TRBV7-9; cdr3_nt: TGTGCCAGCAGCTTACAGTCGAACTATGGCTACACCTTC; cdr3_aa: CASSLQSNYGYTF
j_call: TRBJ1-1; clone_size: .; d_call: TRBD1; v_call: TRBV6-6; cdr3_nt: TGTGCCAGCAGGCATTCAGGGTGGGACAGTGAAGCTTTCTTT; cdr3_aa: CASRHSGWDSEAFF
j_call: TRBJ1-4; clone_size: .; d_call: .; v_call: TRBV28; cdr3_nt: TGTGCCAGTACAGGTGCAACTAATGAAAAACTGTTTTTT; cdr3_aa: CASTGATNEKLFF
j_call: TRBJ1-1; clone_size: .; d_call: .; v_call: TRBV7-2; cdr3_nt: TGTGCCAGCAGCCCGGGACAGAACACTGAAGCTTTCTTT; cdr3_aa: CASSPGQNTEAFF
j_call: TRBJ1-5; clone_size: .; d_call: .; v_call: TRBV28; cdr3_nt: TGTGCCAGCAGTTTGCAGGGAGGTCAGCCCCAGCATTTT; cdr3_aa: CASSLQGGQPQHF
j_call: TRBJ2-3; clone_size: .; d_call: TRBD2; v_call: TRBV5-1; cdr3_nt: TGCGCCAGCAGCTTGGGTCCAGCGGGAGTGGCAGATACGCAGTATTTT; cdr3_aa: CASSLGPAGVADTQYF
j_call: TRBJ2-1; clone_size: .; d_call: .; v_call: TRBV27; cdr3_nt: TGTGCCAGCAGTTTGGGCAGGGTGGCTAAGAATGAGCAGTTCTTC; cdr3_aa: CASSLGRVAKNEQFF
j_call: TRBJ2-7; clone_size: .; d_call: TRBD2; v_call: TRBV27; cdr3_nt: TGTGCCAGCAGTTTATCGCCCCCGCAGAGGGGTAGCGGGAGATCTTACGAGCAGTACTTC; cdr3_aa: CASSLSPPQRGSGRSYEQYF
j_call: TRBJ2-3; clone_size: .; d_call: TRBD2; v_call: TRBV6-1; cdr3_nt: TGTGCCAGCAAGGCGGGGGGGCCCATAGATACGCAGTATTTT; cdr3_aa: CASKAGGPIDTQYF
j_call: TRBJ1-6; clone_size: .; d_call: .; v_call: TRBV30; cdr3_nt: TGTGCCTCGGGATGGGGCTCCTATAATTCACCCCTCCACTTT; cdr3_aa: CASGWGSYNSPLHF
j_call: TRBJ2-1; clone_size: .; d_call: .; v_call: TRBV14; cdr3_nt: TGTGCCAGCAGCCATCCCGGGACAAATGGGCTCAATGAGCAGTTCTTC; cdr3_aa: CASSHPGTNGLNEQFF
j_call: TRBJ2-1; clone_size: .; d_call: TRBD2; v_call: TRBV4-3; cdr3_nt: TGCGCCAGCAGCCCCGATTATAGCGGGGTTGAGCAGTTCTTC; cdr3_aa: CASSPDYSGVEQFF
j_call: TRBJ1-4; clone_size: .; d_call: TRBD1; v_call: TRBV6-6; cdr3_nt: TGTGCCAGCACTCCGACAGGGACTTATGAAAAACTGTTTTTT; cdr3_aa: CASTPTGTYEKLFF
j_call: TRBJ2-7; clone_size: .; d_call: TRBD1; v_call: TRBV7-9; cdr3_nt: TGTGCCAGCAGCTTACGGGACAGGGGTAACTACGAGCAGTACTTC; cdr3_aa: CASSLRDRGNYEQYF
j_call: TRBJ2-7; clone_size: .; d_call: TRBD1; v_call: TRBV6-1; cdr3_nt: TGTGCCAGCAGTGAGAGGGGGCCCTACGAGCAGTACTTC; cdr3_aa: CASSERGPYEQYF
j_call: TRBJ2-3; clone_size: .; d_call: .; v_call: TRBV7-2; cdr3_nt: TGTGCCAGCAGCTTATACGGAGTGGATACGCAGTATTTT; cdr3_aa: CASSLYGVDTQYF
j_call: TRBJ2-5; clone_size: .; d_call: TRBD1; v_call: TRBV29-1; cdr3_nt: TGCAGCGCTTTACAGGGGTCGGGGGAGACCCAGTACTTC; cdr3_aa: CSALQGSGETQYF
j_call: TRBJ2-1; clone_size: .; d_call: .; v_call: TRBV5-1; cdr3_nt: TGCGCCAGCAGCTTGGGGCCAAGGGGTATGAATGAGCAGTTCTTC; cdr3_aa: CASSLGPRGMNEQFF
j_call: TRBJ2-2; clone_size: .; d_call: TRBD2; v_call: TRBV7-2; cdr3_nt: TGTGCCAGCAACACAATACCGGGACTAGTGGGCACCGGGGAGCTGTTTTTT; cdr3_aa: CASNTIPGLVGTGELFF
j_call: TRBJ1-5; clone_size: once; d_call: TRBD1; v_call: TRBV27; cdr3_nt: TGTGCCAGCAGTTACGGACAGGGGGAAGGGCCCCAGCATTTT; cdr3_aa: CASSYGQGEGPQHF
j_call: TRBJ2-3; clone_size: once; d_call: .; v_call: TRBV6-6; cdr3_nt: TGTGCCAGCAGCGTTTGGGACTCCCGCACAGATACGCAGTATTTT; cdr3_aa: CASSVWDSRTDTQYF
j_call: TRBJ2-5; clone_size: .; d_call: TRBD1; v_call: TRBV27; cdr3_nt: TGTGCCAGCAGTCCAGGGACAGGGGGCGAGACCCAGTACTTC; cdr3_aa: CASSPGTGGETQYF
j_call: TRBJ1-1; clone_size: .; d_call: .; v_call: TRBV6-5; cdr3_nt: TGTGCCAGCAGCCAGACTGGGGGCGCGAGGGTTGAAGCTTTCTTT; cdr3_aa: CASSQTGGARVEAFF
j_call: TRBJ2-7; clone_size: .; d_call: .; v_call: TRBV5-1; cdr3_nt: TGCGCCAGCAGCTTGGCAGGCGAATCCTACGAGCAGTACTTC; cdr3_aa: CASSLAGESYEQYF
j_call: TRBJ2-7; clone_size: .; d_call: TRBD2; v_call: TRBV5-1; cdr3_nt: TGCGCCAGCAGCCGGACTAGCGGGAGGTCCCTCGGGCCCTACGAGCAGTACTTC; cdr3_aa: CASSRTSGRSLGPYEQYF
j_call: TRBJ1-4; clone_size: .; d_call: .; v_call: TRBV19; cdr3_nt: TGTGCCAGTAGTGGTGGGGGCTCCTATGAAAAACTGTTTTTT; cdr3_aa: CASSGGGSYEKLFF
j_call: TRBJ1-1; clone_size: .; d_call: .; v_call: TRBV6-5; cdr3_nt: TGTGCCAGCATAGTGACGGGGAACACTGAAGCTTTCTTT; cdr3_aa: CASIVTGNTEAFF
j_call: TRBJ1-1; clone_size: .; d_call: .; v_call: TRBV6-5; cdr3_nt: TGTGCCAGCAGTTACTCAGCGAACACTGAAGCTTTCTTT; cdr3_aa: CASSYSANTEAFF
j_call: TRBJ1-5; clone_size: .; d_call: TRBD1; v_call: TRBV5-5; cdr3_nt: TGTGCCAGCAGCTCATTGGGACAGGCCAATCAGCCCCAGCATTTT; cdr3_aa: CASSSLGQANQPQHF
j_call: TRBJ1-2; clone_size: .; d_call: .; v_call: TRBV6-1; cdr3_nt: TGTGCCAGCAGCCCGAAGGACAGCCTATATGGCTACACCTTC; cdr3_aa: CASSPKDSLYGYTF
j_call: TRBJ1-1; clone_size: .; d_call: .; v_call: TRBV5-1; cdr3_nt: TGCGCCAGCAGCTGGGACAAACTGAACACTGAAGCTTTCTTT; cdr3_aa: CASSWDKLNTEAFF
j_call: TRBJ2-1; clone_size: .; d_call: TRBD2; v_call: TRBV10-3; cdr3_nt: TGTGCCATCAGTGACCGAGGCGGGAGCAATGAGCAGTTCTTC; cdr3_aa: CAISDRGGSNEQFF
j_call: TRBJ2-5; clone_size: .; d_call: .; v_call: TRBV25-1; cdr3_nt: TGTGCCAGCAGTGCCGTAGGGGAGGTGACCCAGTACTTC; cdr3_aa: CASSAVGEVTQYF
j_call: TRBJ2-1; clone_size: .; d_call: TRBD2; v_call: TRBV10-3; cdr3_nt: TGTGCCATCCGGCGGCGGGAGGACGATGAGCAGTTCTTC; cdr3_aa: CAIRRREDDEQFF
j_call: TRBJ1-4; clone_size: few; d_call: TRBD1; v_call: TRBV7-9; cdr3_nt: TGTGCCAGCAGCAGCGGACAGGGAATGACTGAAAAACTGTTTTTT; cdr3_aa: CASSSGQGMTEKLFF
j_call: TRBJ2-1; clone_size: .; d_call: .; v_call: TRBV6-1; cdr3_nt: TGTGCCAGCAGTGAACAGGGGCGGGAGAATGAGCAGTTCTTC; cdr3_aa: CASSEQGRENEQFF
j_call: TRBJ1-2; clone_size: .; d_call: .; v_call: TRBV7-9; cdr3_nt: TGTGCCAGCAGCTTAACAGAGATAAGCTATGGCTACACCTTC; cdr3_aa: CASSLTEISYGYTF
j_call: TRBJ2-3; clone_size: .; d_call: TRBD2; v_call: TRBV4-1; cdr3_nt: TGCGCCAGCAGCCACCTACGCGGCGGGAGATTCCCTAGCACAGATACGCAGTATTTT; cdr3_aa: CASSHLRGGRFPSTDTQYF